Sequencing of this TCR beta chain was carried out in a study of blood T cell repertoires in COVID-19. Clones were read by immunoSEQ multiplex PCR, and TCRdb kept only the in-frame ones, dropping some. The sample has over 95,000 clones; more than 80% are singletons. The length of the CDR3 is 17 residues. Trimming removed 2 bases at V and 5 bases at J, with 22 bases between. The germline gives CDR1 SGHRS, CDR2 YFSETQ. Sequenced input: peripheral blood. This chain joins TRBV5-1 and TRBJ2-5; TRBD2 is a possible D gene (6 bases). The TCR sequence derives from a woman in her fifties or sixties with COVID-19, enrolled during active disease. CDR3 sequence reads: CASSFLSRGGRGETQYF. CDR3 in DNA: TGCGCCAGCAGCTTTCTCTCGCGGGGCGGCCGGGGTGAGACCCAGTACTTC.